Listed below are T cell receptor beta chains from one sample, sequenced in a study of T cell responses to AZD1222 COVID-19 vaccine. Libraries were prepared by immunoSEQ multiplex PCR; TCRdb keeps only in-frame clonotypes and omits some of them. The sample holds about 110,000 clones, over 85% seen once. The sample was peripheral blood, taken 28 days after the second AZD1222 dose. The receptor set was obtained from an adult who received the AZD1222 COVID-19 vaccine. The conserved cysteine and the conserved F or W are not part of the CDR3 here. Each record gives: J gene, V gene, CDR3 length, CDR3 protein.

J gene: TRBJ2-2
V gene: TRBV7-2
CDR3 length: 13
CDR3 protein: ASSLIHRNTGELF

J gene: TRBJ2-3
V gene: TRBV19
CDR3 length: 12
CDR3 protein: ASRKDRGSDTQY

J gene: TRBJ1-1
V gene: TRBV27
CDR3 length: 13
CDR3 protein: ASSSRDGVSTEAF

J gene: TRBJ2-1
V gene: TRBV5-1
CDR3 length: 15
CDR3 protein: ASTQGTSGGFYNEQF

J gene: TRBJ2-3
V gene: TRBV11-3
CDR3 length: 12
CDR3 protein: ASSFRGLRDTQY

J gene: TRBJ2-7
V gene: TRBV5-1
CDR3 length: 12
CDR3 protein: ASSLTSTLMEQY

J gene: TRBJ2-7
V gene: TRBV2
CDR3 length: 10
CDR3 protein: ASSEPSYEQY

J gene: TRBJ2-7
V gene: TRBV7-2
CDR3 length: 13
CDR3 protein: ASSYRTGSTHEQY

J gene: TRBJ1-2
V gene: TRBV29-1
CDR3 length: 13
CDR3 protein: SVSQGAPSLYGYT

J gene: TRBJ1-2
V gene: TRBV7-2
CDR3 length: 11
CDR3 protein: ASSFPGTPPIF

J gene: TRBJ2-2
V gene: TRBV3-1/TRBV3-2
CDR3 length: 14
CDR3 protein: ASSPLGLTGGGELF

J gene: TRBJ1-6
V gene: TRBV20-1
CDR3 length: 13
CDR3 protein: SASFLSGRNSPLH

J gene: TRBJ1-5
V gene: TRBV24-1
CDR3 length: 12
CDR3 protein: ATSKARGNQPQH

J gene: TRBJ2-5
V gene: TRBV6-2/TRBV6-3
CDR3 length: 11
CDR3 protein: ASSGQGQETQY

J gene: TRBJ2-7
V gene: TRBV10-3
CDR3 length: 14
CDR3 protein: AISEGGLADSYEQY

J gene: TRBJ2-5
V gene: TRBV5-1
CDR3 length: 14
CDR3 protein: ASSIGATPNQETQY

J gene: TRBJ2-2
V gene: TRBV18
CDR3 length: 14
CDR3 protein: ASSRRLQGNTGELF

J gene: TRBJ1-4
V gene: TRBV3-1/TRBV3-2
CDR3 length: 12
CDR3 protein: ASSPGQGSFLLF

J gene: TRBJ1-1
V gene: TRBV19
CDR3 length: 11
CDR3 protein: ASRGQGNTEAF

J gene: TRBJ1-1
V gene: TRBV28
CDR3 length: 11
CDR3 protein: ASVQGFGTEAF

J gene: TRBJ2-1
V gene: TRBV2
CDR3 length: 13
CDR3 protein: ASMERTSLYNEQF

J gene: TRBJ1-3
V gene: TRBV11-2
CDR3 length: 16
CDR3 protein: ASSLSSRDIYSGNTIY

J gene: TRBJ2-7
V gene: TRBV24-1
CDR3 length: 14
CDR3 protein: ATSDEDRGSPYEQY

J gene: TRBJ1-2
V gene: TRBV7-2
CDR3 length: 13
CDR3 protein: ASSLAGRGGVGYT

J gene: TRBJ1-3
V gene: TRBV12-5
CDR3 length: 11
CDR3 protein: ASVRGPGNTIY

J gene: TRBJ2-3
V gene: TRBV29-1
CDR3 length: 13
CDR3 protein: SVLGQGVWTDTQY

J gene: TRBJ1-6
V gene: TRBV11-3
CDR3 length: 11
CDR3 protein: ASSLGTNSPLH

J gene: TRBJ2-7
V gene: TRBV10-1
CDR3 length: 11
CDR3 protein: ATEPLQGHEQY

J gene: TRBJ2-6
V gene: TRBV3-1/TRBV3-2
CDR3 length: 13
CDR3 protein: ASSDSNSGANVLT

J gene: TRBJ1-2
V gene: TRBV28
CDR3 length: 12
CDR3 protein: ASSFNRGFYGYT

J gene: TRBJ2-5
V gene: TRBV5-1
CDR3 length: 14
CDR3 protein: ASSLGPRRTEETQY

J gene: TRBJ1-2
V gene: TRBV20-1
CDR3 length: 14
CDR3 protein: SASIFADRDFYGYT

J gene: TRBJ2-3
V gene: TRBV19
CDR3 length: 12
CDR3 protein: ASSRQGAADTQY

J gene: TRBJ1-5
V gene: TRBV18
CDR3 length: 16
CDR3 protein: ASSNLNREPYPGQPQH

J gene: TRBJ1-1
V gene: TRBV5-1
CDR3 length: 14
CDR3 protein: ASSFAGTGTNTEAF

J gene: TRBJ1-6
V gene: TRBV7-2
CDR3 length: 13
CDR3 protein: ASRLDIGRESPLH

J gene: TRBJ2-2
V gene: TRBV20-1
CDR3 length: 14
CDR3 protein: SASSGQAENTGELF

J gene: TRBJ1-1
V gene: TRBV28
CDR3 length: 10
CDR3 protein: ASRSGQTEAF

J gene: TRBJ2-1
V gene: TRBV5-4
CDR3 length: 14
CDR3 protein: ASRPGTSRSYNEQF

J gene: TRBJ2-5
V gene: TRBV7-2
CDR3 length: 12
CDR3 protein: ASSLAGWKETQY

J gene: TRBJ2-7
V gene: TRBV10-2
CDR3 length: 11
CDR3 protein: ASSDRISYEQY

J gene: TRBJ1-5
V gene: TRBV7-2
CDR3 length: 12
CDR3 protein: ASSFDLAGGPQH

J gene: TRBJ1-4
V gene: TRBV6-2/TRBV6-3
CDR3 length: 12
CDR3 protein: ASSRGGTNEKLF

J gene: TRBJ2-7
V gene: TRBV10-3
CDR3 length: 12
CDR3 protein: AIRGGQVSYEQY

J gene: TRBJ1-4
V gene: TRBV7-9
CDR3 length: 12
CDR3 protein: ASSLGQLNEKLF

J gene: TRBJ2-7
V gene: TRBV12-3/TRBV12-4
CDR3 length: 10
CDR3 protein: ASSMVRMLLS

J gene: TRBJ1-2
V gene: TRBV27
CDR3 length: 11
CDR3 protein: ASRQDPAGGYT

J gene: TRBJ2-7
V gene: TRBV7-2
CDR3 length: 12
CDR3 protein: ASSLSWQSYEQY

J gene: TRBJ1-1
V gene: TRBV19
CDR3 length: 11
CDR3 protein: ASSGQGQTEAF

J gene: TRBJ2-5
V gene: TRBV3-1/TRBV3-2
CDR3 length: 17
CDR3 protein: ASSQDGGLAGVYQETQY

J gene: TRBJ2-5
V gene: TRBV9
CDR3 length: 10
CDR3 protein: ASSVAQETQY

J gene: TRBJ1-1
V gene: TRBV19
CDR3 length: 11
CDR3 protein: ASSIPGVDEAF

J gene: TRBJ2-5
V gene: TRBV19
CDR3 length: 14
CDR3 protein: ASSPGPAPRRETQY

J gene: TRBJ2-5
V gene: TRBV10-3
CDR3 length: 13
CDR3 protein: AISELDRGQETQY

J gene: TRBJ1-1
V gene: TRBV19
CDR3 length: 12
CDR3 protein: ASTRRGVNTEAF

J gene: TRBJ2-7
V gene: TRBV6-5
CDR3 length: 10
CDR3 protein: ASSYLAGEQY